These 7 T cell receptor beta chains share one sample of origin, sequenced in a study of blood T cell repertoires in COVID-19. Measured with immunoSEQ multiplex PCR; TCRdb has only the in-frame clones, and not every one. The sample consists of a few hundred thousand clones, 86% of them appearing once. The sequencing input was peripheral blood. The receptor set was obtained from a woman under 40 with active or convalescent COVID-19.

V is TRBV24-1 and J is TRBJ2-7; D is uncertain. The CDR3 contains 12 residues. CDR1 is KGHDR and CDR2 is SFDVKD in the germline V gene. The ends were cut back, 6 bases at V and 4 bases at J, with 9 bases in the middle. CDR3 sequence: CATSNSFYEQYF. The DNA of the CDR3 is TGTGCCACCAGTAATTCCTTTTACGAGCAGTACTTC.

This rearrangement joins TRBV7-3 to TRBJ1-1; perhaps TRBD1 as D (5 bases). Germline V gene data show CDR1 as SGHTA and CDR2 as FQGTGA. The CDR3 consists of 13 residues. V was clipped by 4 bases and J by 5 bases, with 11 bases between them. As DNA, the CDR3 is TGTGCCAGCAGCTCCTACCGACAGACTGAAGCTTTCTTT. Its translation is CASSSYRQTEAFF.

This clone was seen once. The J gene is TRBJ2-1, the V gene TRBV10-3, with 10 bases identical to TRBD2. The V and J ends lost 6 bases and 0 bases, in that order; junction bases with no gene match: 11. The CDR3 has 18 amino acids. CDR1 and CDR2 from the germline V gene are ENHRY and SYGVKD. In DNA form, the CDR3 reads TGTGCCATCAGCGTCCCTAGCGGGGGTCTTAGCTCCTACAATGAGCAGTTCTTC. Encoded protein: CAISVPSGGLSSYNEQFF.

This clone was picked up one time. The rearrangement links TRBV28 to TRBJ2-5; possible D gene TRBD2, 6 bases. V lost 5 bases, J lost 3 bases, and 16 bases lay in between. This CDR3 region has 15 residues. CDR1 and CDR2 from the germline V gene are MDHEN and SYDVKM. CDR3: CASSPRGVGEETQYF. In DNA, the CDR3 is TGTGCCAGCAGTCCCCGCGGGGTGGGGGAAGAGACCCAGTACTTC.

The genes are TRBV19 and TRBJ1-4; 7 bases align to TRBD1. The length of the CDR3 is 14 residues. CDR1 and CDR2 (germline): LNHDA, SQIVND (reference sequence). J lost 10 bases, V lost 2 bases, and 7 bases had no gene match. The CDR3 nucleotides read TGTGCCAGTAGTATAAGGGGCAGGGGGGCAAAACTGTTTTTT. Its protein is CASSIRGRGAKLFF.

The chain uses TRBV18 and TRBJ1-4; 7 bases align to TRBD1. Germline V gene data show CDR1 as KGHSH and CDR2 as LQKENI. This CDR3 has 15 amino acids. The V segment lost 6 bases and the J segment 4 bases; nucleotides outside the gene matches: 8. The CDR3 DNA sequence: TGTGCCAGCTCGGTTGACAGGGCTCATAATGAAAAACTGTTTTTT. Protein product: CASSVDRAHNEKLFF. Variable domain in full (rest from reference TRBV18 and TRBJ1-4): NAGVMQNPRHLVRRRGQEARLRCSPMKGHSHVYWYRQLPEEGLKFMVYLQKENIIDESGMPKERFSAEFPKEGPSILRIQQVVRGDSAAYFCASSVDRAHNEKLFFGSGTQLSVL.

The CDR3 sequence: CASSHDRAGIYGYTF. CDR3 nucleotides: TGTGCCAGCAGCCACGACAGGGCAGGAATCTATGGCTACACCTTC. The V and J genes are TRBV6-2 or TRBV6-3 and TRBJ1-2, with 7 nucleotides matching TRBD1. The V segment lost 6 bases and the J segment 4 bases; nucleotides outside the gene matches: 11. The CDR3 loop spans 15 amino acids. Germline-derived CDR1 and CDR2 are MNHEY and SVGEGT.